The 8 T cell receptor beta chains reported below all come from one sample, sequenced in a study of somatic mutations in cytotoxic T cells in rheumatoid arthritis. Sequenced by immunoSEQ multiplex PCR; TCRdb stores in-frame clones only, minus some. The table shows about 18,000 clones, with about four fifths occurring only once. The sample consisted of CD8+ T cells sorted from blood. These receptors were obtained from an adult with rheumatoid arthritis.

This CDR3 reads CASSYSRDRGNTEAFF. CDR3 nucleotides: TGTGCCAGCAGTTACTCCCGAGACAGGGGGAACACTGAAGCTTTCTTT. V is TRBV6-5 and J is TRBJ1-1; 8 nucleotides match TRBD1. The germline V gene encodes CDR1 MNHEY and CDR2 SVGAGI. The V and J ends lost 0 bases and 1 base, in that order; junction bases with no gene match: 4. The CDR3 has 16 amino acids.

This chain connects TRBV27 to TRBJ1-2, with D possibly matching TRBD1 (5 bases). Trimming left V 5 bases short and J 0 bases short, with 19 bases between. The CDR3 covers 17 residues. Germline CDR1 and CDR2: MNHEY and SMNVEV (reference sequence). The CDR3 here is CASSPMMGVGSNYGYTF. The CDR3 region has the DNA TGTGCCAGCAGTCCGATGATGGGGGTCGGGTCTAACTATGGCTACACCTTC.

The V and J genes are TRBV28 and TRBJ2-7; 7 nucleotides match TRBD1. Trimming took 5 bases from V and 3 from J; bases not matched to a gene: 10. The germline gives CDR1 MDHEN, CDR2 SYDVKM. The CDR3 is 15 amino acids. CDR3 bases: TGTGCCAGCAGTCCAAGACAGGGTGGAAGCTACGAGCAGTACTTC. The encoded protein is CASSPRQGGSYEQYF.

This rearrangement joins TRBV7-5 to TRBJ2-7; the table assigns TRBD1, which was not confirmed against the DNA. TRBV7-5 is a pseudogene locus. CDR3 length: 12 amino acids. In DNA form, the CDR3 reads TGTCCCTGGGGACAAAGGGTAGGCGAGCAGTACTTC. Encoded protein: CPWGQRVGEQYF.

CDR3 in amino acids: CAWSQGGAGTEAFF. CDR3 DNA: TGTGCCTGGAGCCAAGGGGGCGCGGGCACTGAAGCTTTCTTT. The chain employs TRBV30 and TRBJ1-1, with 7 nucleotides matching TRBD1. The CDR3 consists of 14 residues. Germline-derived CDR1 and CDR2 are GTSNPN and SVGIG (reference sequence). Unmatched junction bases numbered 8, after V lost 3 bases and J lost 4 bases.

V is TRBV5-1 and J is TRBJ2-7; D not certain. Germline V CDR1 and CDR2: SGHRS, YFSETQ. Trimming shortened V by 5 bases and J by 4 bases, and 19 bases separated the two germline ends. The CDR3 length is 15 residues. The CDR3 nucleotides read TGCGCCAGCAGGGTGCGGAGAGTGAATAAATACGAGCAGTACTTC. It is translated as CASRVRRVNKYEQYF.

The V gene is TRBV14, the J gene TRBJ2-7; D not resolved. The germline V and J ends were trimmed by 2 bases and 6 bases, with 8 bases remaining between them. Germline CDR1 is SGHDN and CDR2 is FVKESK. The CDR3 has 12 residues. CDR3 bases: TGTGCCAGCAGCCAAAGAACGGGCGAGCAGTACTTC. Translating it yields CASSQRTGEQYF.

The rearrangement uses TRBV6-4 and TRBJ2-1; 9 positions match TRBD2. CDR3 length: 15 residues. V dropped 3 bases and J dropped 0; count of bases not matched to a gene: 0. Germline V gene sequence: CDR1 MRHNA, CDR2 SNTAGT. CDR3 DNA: TGTGCCAGCAGTGAGCGGGGGGGCTCCTACAATGAGCAGTTCTTC. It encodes CASSERGGSYNEQFF.